One sample yielded the 11 T cell receptor beta chains listed below, sequenced in a study of sequential checkpoint blockade in melanoma. Stated treatment: randomized to nivolumab then ipilimumab (arm A) or the reverse (arm B). Using immunoSEQ multiplex PCR, the repertoire was profiled, and TCRdb retains in-frame clones only, with some absent. The sample holds more than 1,200 clones, 25% seen once. The specimen comprised tumor tissue (inferred from file names), sampled from a patient given nivolumab and ipilimumab in sequence. The receptors were sampled from a human donor with melanoma.

This clone was observed a handful of times. The chain is built from TRBV19 and TRBJ2-7; D may be TRBD2 (5 bases). Germline values: CDR1 LNHDA, CDR2 SQIVND (reference sequence). CDR3 length: 15 residues. Between the trimmed V and J ends, which lost 5 bases and 2 bases, there was a span of 16 bases. The CDR3 DNA reads TGTGCCAGTAGTCCTAGCTTAGACGTCACCTACGAGCAGTACTTC. Protein sequence: CASSPSLDVTYEQYF. Drawing the rest from reference TRBV19 and TRBJ2-7, the complete variable domain is DGGITQSPKYLFRKEGQNVTLSCEQNLNHDAMYWYRQDPGQGLRLIYYSQIVNDFQKGDIAEGYSVSREKKESFPLTVTSAQKNPTAFYLCASSPSLDVTYEQYFGPGTRLTVT.

This chain connects TRBV6-8 to TRBJ2-2, with 10 bases matching TRBD2. In germline, CDR1 is MNHGY, CDR2 SAAAGT. Trimming took 4 bases from V and 5 from J; bases not matched to a gene: 4. This CDR3 spans 15 amino acids. Here the CDR3 reads CASSFLAGGTGELFF. The CDR3 region has the DNA TGTGCCAGCAGTTTTTTAGCGGGAGGAACCGGGGAGCTGTTTTTT.

The chain recombines TRBV11-3 with TRBJ2-1; D gene uncertain. This CDR3 region has 14 residues. Germline assignment: CDR1 SGHNT and CDR2 YENEEA. Trimming cost V 3 bases and J 0 bases, with 6 bases left between them. In nucleotides, the CDR3 is TGTGCCAGCAGCTTGGAGAGCTCCTACAATGAGCAGTTCTTC. Its translation: CASSLESSYNEQFF.

This clone was seen a few times. The rearrangement uses TRBV7-2 and TRBJ1-5; D remains ambiguous. This CDR3 spans 13 amino acids. Trimming shortened V by 8 bases and J by 0 bases, and 8 bases separated the two germline ends. Germline V gene lookup returns CDR1 SGHTA and CDR2 FQGNSA. This chain's CDR3 is CASSSYSNQPQHF. CDR3 bases: TGTGCCAGCTCCAGCTATAGCAATCAGCCCCAGCATTTT.

This chain joins TRBV11-3 and TRBJ2-2; 7 bases map to TRBD2. CDR1 and CDR2 from the germline V gene are SGHNT and YENEEA. J lost 6 bases, V lost 6 bases, and 10 bases had no gene match. The CDR3 length is 15 residues. CDR3 DNA sequence: TGTGCCAGCAGTAAATCGGGGGGTTCGGCCGGGGAGCTGTTTTTT. It specifies CASSKSGGSAGELFF.

This clone counts as large. The chain has TRBV28 and TRBJ2-3; D is perhaps TRBD1 (6 bases). V lost 2 bases and J lost 6, with 24 bases in between. This CDR3 has 18 residues. Germline V CDR1 and CDR2: MDHEN, SYDVKM. For the CDR3, the DNA is TGTGCCAGCAGTTTAGGTCGTTTAGGGGGATGGGATGGGGATACGCAGTATTTT. It codes for CASSLGRLGGWDGDTQYF.

Sample share makes this clone large (0.1 to 1%). The chain is built from TRBV19 and TRBJ2-7; 7 nucleotides agree with TRBD2. V shed 7 bases and J 5 bases; nucleotides not matched to a gene: 11. The CDR3 has 14 residues. Germline loops: CDR1 LNHDA, CDR2 SQIVND (reference sequence). The CDR3 here is CASTPLLAADEQYF. The CDR3 DNA reads as TGTGCCAGTACCCCACTCCTAGCGGCAGACGAGCAGTACTTC.

The CDR3 loop is CSVVQGGGSTIYF. The CDR3 nucleotides are TGCAGCGTTGTTCAAGGAGGGGGTAGCACCATATATTTT. V is TRBV29-1 and J is TRBJ1-3; D may be TRBD1 (6 bases). V lost 4 bases to trimming and J lost 9 bases, with 16 bases between them. Germline values: CDR1 SQVTM, CDR2 ANQGSEA. The CDR3 has 13 residues.

The chain couples TRBV18 to TRBJ2-7, with unresolved D. CDR1 is KGHSH and CDR2 is LQKENI in the germline V gene. V was pared by 2 bases and J by 1 base, with 6 bases between. The CDR3 covers 13 residues. The CDR3 spells CASSPSQSYEQYF. As DNA, the CDR3 is TGTGCCAGCTCACCATCCCAGTCCTACGAGCAGTACTTC.

The V and J genes are TRBV19 and TRBJ1-2; 8 nucleotides align to TRBD1. This CDR3 spans 13 amino acids. Germline V gene sequence: CDR1 LNHDA, CDR2 SQIVND (reference sequence). The ends lost 6 bases at V and 6 bases at J; junction bases unmatched: 6. Written as DNA, the CDR3 is TGTGCCAGTAGGACAGGGGCCCTCGATGGCTACACCTTC. Residues: CASRTGALDGYTF.

This chain connects TRBV29-1 to TRBJ1-2; D remains ambiguous. The CDR3 extends over 13 amino acids. Germline CDR1 SQVTM, CDR2 ANQGSEA. Trimming cost V 5 bases and J 8 bases, with 18 bases left between them. CDR3 amino acids: CSVFAQNLRGYTF. The CDR3 coding sequence is TGCAGCGTTTTCGCCCAGAACCTTAGGGGCTACACCTTC. The complete variable domain, with remaining parts taken from reference TRBV29-1 and TRBJ1-2, reads SAVISQKPSRDICQRGTSLTIQCQVDSQVTMMFWYRQQPGQSLTLIATANQGSEATYESGFVIDKFPISRPNLTFSTLTVSNMSPEDSSIYLCSVFAQNLRGYTFGSGTRLTVV.